This is a list of T cell receptor beta chains from one sample in a study of CD8 T cells in ankylosing spondylitis. TCRdb reprocessed the 5' RACE reads via MiXCR and lists one record per CDR3 protein. This table holds 39,000 or so distinct CDR3 sequences, less than 4% found once. The sequenced sample was blood, either unsorted or a sorted T cell fraction (not recorded which). Source of these receptors: a male donor with ankylosing spondylitis or in good health (not recorded which). Each CDR3 is given with its conserved first and last residue. A D gene is named only where the DNA matches it firmly. Rows give clone size only sometimes, using once, few, many, or a class for an expanded clone.

TRBJ2-2 | many | . | TRBV9 | CASSVATGTGELFF | TGTGCCAGCAGCGTAGCTACGGGCACCGGGGAGCTGTTTTTT
TRBJ2-5 | few | . | TRBV9 | CASSVDIRGRQETQYF | TGTGCCAGCAGCGTAGATATCAGGGGAAGACAAGAGACCCAGTACTTC
TRBJ2-3 | many | . | TRBV9 | CASSRVSGRTGDTQYF | TGTGCCAGCAGCCGGGTTAGCGGAAGAACTGGAGATACGCAGTATTTT
TRBJ2-3 | many | TRBD1 | TRBV9 | CASSALPRTGGTDTQYF | TGTGCCAGCAGCGCACTCCCTCGGACAGGGGGCACAGATACGCAGTATTTT
TRBJ2-2 | . | TRBD1 | TRBV9 | CASSAGQGAIGELFF | TGTGCCAGCAGCGCAGGACAGGGGGCGATCGGGGAGCTGTTTTTT
TRBJ2-1 | many | TRBD2 | TRBV9 | CASTPAASGGTYNEQFF | TGTGCCAGCACCCCAGCGGCTAGCGGGGGGACATACAATGAGCAGTTCTTC
TRBJ2-3 | many | TRBD2 | TRBV6-9 | CASSYPGLAATDTQYF | TGTGCCAGCAGTTATCCGGGACTAGCGGCCACAGATACGCAGTATTTT
TRBJ1-2 | many | . | TRBV9 | CASSVANYGYTF | TGTGCCAGCAGCGTAGCTAACTATGGCTACACCTTC
TRBJ1-3 | many | . | TRBV27 | CASRVPPGGLSGNTIYF | TGTGCCAGCAGGGTGCCCCCCGGGGGACTTTCTGGAAACACCATATATTTT
TRBJ1-4 | many | . | TRBV9 | CASSFQGSTNEKLFF | TGTGCCAGCAGCTTCCAGGGATCAACTAATGAAAAACTGTTTTTT
TRBJ2-2 | many | TRBD2 | TRBV9 | CASSRTSGRTSAGELFF | TGTGCCAGCAGCCGCACTAGCGGGAGGACCTCGGCCGGGGAGCTGTTTTTT
TRBJ2-4 | many | . | TRBV23-1 | CASSYWDGLAKNIQYF | TGCGCCAGCAGCTATTGGGACGGGCTAGCCAAAAACATTCAGTACTTC
TRBJ2-2 | many | TRBD2 | TRBV9 | CASSVDGRDTGELFF | TGTGCCAGCAGCGTAGACGGGAGGGACACCGGGGAGCTGTTTTTT
TRBJ1-5 | many | . | TRBV9 | CASSEGGAWQPQHF | TGTGCCAGCAGCGAGGGGGGGGCTTGGCAGCCCCAGCATTTT
TRBJ2-2 | many | . | TRBV9 | CASSVSPQGPGELFF | TGTGCCAGCAGCGTATCTCCTCAGGGTCCCGGGGAGCTGTTTTTT
TRBJ2-2 | many | . | TRBV9 | CASSVALAGARGTGELFF | TGTGCCAGCAGCGTAGCTCTGGCGGGGGCGCGAGGAACCGGGGAGCTGTTTTTT
TRBJ2-2 | many | . | TRBV9 | CASSSQRGGTGELFF | TGTGCCAGCAGCTCTCAAAGGGGGGGCACCGGGGAGCTGTTTTTT
TRBJ2-5 | many | . | TRBV9 | CASSAGVLRETQYF | TGTGCCAGCAGCGCGGGAGTTCTCCGGGAGACCCAGTACTTC
TRBJ2-3 | . | . | TRBV9 | CASAALSTDTQYF | TGTGCCAGCGCAGCGTTAAGCACAGATACGCAGTATTTT
TRBJ2-2 | many | . | TRBV9 | CASTPLGAGELFF | TGTGCCAGCACCCCGTTGGGGGCCGGGGAGCTGTTTTTT
TRBJ2-6 | many | . | TRBV21-1 | CASNIREAPSGANVLTF | TGTGCCAGCAATATCCGGGAGGCCCCCTCTGGGGCCAACGTCCTGACTTTC
TRBJ2-1 | many | . | TRBV9 | CATTRAGEVNEQFF | TGTGCCACTACGAGGGCAGGGGAAGTCAATGAGCAGTTCTTC
TRBJ2-5 | many | . | TRBV9 | CASSVRSGETQYF | TGTGCCAGCAGCGTACGAAGTGGAGAGACCCAGTACTTC
TRBJ2-1 | many | TRBD2 | TRBV9 | CASSASGGNYNEQFF | TGTGCCAGCAGCGCCAGCGGGGGCAACTACAATGAGCAGTTCTTC
TRBJ2-3 | . | TRBD1 | TRBV9 | CASSARQGSGTDTQYF | TGTGCCAGCAGCGCTCGACAGGGGTCCGGCACAGATACGCAGTATTTT
TRBJ1-3 | many | . | TRBV9 | CASSVGDAGNTIYF | TGTGCCAGCAGCGTAGGAGACGCTGGAAACACCATATATTTT
TRBJ2-6 | many | . | TRBV9 | CASSHDDGANVLTF | TGTGCCAGCAGCCACGACGATGGGGCCAACGTCCTGACTTTC
TRBJ2-1 | many | TRBD1 | TRBV9 | CASSGDRGRNNEQFF | TGTGCCAGCAGCGGTGACAGGGGGCGAAACAATGAGCAGTTCTTC
TRBJ1-4 | many | TRBD1 | TRBV9 | CASSPGGGPGEKLFF | TGTGCCAGCAGCCCAGGGGGGGGCCCGGGTGAAAAACTGTTTTTT
TRBJ1-2 | many | TRBD1 | TRBV9 | CASSVDLDRGNDYGYTF | TGTGCCAGCAGCGTAGACCTGGACAGGGGAAACGACTATGGCTACACCTTC
TRBJ1-2 | many | . | TRBV9 | CASSPDSSGHYGYTF | TGTGCCAGCAGCCCGGACAGCTCAGGACACTATGGCTACACCTTC
TRBJ2-3 | many | . | TRBV9 | CASSVSLRGTDTQYF | TGTGCCAGCAGCGTAAGTCTTCGGGGCACAGATACGCAGTATTTT
TRBJ2-2 | many | . | TRBV9 | CASSVVATNTGELFF | TGTGCCAGCAGCGTAGTTGCGACAAACACCGGGGAGCTGTTTTTT
TRBJ2-2 | many | . | TRBV9 | CASSVDLHRGLQGTGELFF | TGTGCCAGCAGCGTAGATCTACACCGGGGGTTACAGGGCACCGGGGAGCTGTTTTTT
TRBJ2-1 | many | . | TRBV9 | CASSVGGIGRGEQFF | TGTGCCAGCAGCGTAGGAGGGATTGGGCGCGGGGAGCAGTTCTTC
TRBJ1-6 | . | . | TRBV9 | CASSVAEGAGSPLHF | TGTGCCAGCAGCGTAGCTGAAGGGGCAGGTTCACCCCTCCACTTT
TRBJ2-1 | few | TRBD1 | TRBV7-3 | CASRGQVLNYNEQFF | TGTGCCTCCAGGGGGCAGGTTCTGAACTACAATGAGCAGTTCTTC
TRBJ1-1 | medium-sized | . | TRBV9 | CASSPLLRGARSEAFF | TGTGCCAGCAGCCCCCTTTTGCGGGGGGCGCGATCCGAAGCTTTCTTT
TRBJ1-2 | few | . | TRBV9 | CASSVAWGGYGYTF | TGTGCCAGCAGCGTAGCATGGGGCGGGTATGGCTACACCTTC
TRBJ2-2 | many | TRBD2 | TRBV9 | CASSVRGRNTGELFF | TGTGCCAGCAGCGTTCGCGGGAGGAACACCGGGGAGCTGTTTTTT
TRBJ2-1 | many | . | TRBV9 | CASSSRSRGTYNEQFF | TGTGCCAGCAGCTCCCGCTCCCGCGGGACCTACAATGAGCAGTTCTTC
TRBJ2-1 | many | . | TRBV9 | CASSVGGTYNEQFF | TGTGCCAGCAGCGTAGGGGGCACCTACAATGAGCAGTTCTTC
TRBJ2-2 | many | . | TRBV9 | CASSPIHREANTGELFF | TGTGCCAGCAGCCCAATCCACCGGGAAGCGAACACCGGGGAGCTGTTTTTT
TRBJ2-2 | many | . | TRBV9 | CASSVAAGSNTGELFF | TGTGCCAGCAGCGTAGCGGCAGGGTCGAACACCGGGGAGCTGTTTTTT
TRBJ1-1 | many | TRBD1 | TRBV9 | CASSRETNRGVNTEAFF | TGTGCCAGCAGCAGAGAAACTAACAGGGGAGTGAACACTGAAGCTTTCTTT